The 15 T cell receptor beta chains below all came from one sample that was sequenced in a study of shared clonotypes between healthy human individuals. Assay used: immunoSEQ multiplex PCR; TCRdb lists only in-frame clones, some missing. The profile shows 190,000 or so clones, 66% of them singletons. The sample comprised memory CD4+ T cells sorted from blood. This sample's subset: CD45RA-negative fraction. Source of these receptors: a man aged 30 to 45 in good health.

This rearrangement joins TRBV11-2 to TRBJ2-5; maybe TRBD2 (6 bases). Trimming removed 5 bases at V and 1 base at J, with 11 bases between. Germline V gene lookup returns CDR1 SGHAT and CDR2 FQNNGV. This CDR3 region has 14 residues. The CDR3 spells CASSSRESQETQYF. Written as DNA, the CDR3 is TGTGCCAGCAGCAGTCGGGAGTCCCAAGAGACCCAGTACTTC.

This clone was seen a single time. The chain couples TRBV5-4 to TRBJ2-3, with 7 bases identical to TRBD2. Germline trimming cut 4 bases from V and 10 bases from J; bases unmatched to any gene: 15. Germline V lookup: CDR1 SGHNT, CDR2 YYREEE (reference sequence). The CDR3 covers 15 residues. The CDR3 sequence: CASSRTSAESYAQYF. The CDR3 DNA follows: TGTGCCAGCAGCCGAACTAGCGCCGAATCCTATGCGCAGTATTTT.

V and J are TRBV5-1 and TRBJ2-5; 10 bases align to TRBD2. CDR3 length: 18 residues. CDR1 and CDR2 from the germline V gene are SGHRS and YFSETQ. The J segment lost 3 bases and the V segment lost 1 base, leaving 12 bases of the junction unmatched. The CDR3 DNA reads TGCGCCAGCAGCTTGTCTCCCGGTGGGGGACTAGCGAAAGAGACCCAGTACTTC. Its protein is CASSLSPGGGLAKETQYF. The full variable domain, in which reference TRBV5-1 and TRBJ2-5 provide the parts outside the CDR3, is KAGVTQTPRYLIKTRGQQVTLSCSPISGHRSVSWYQQTPGQGLQFLFEYFSETQRNKGNFPGRFSGRQFSNSRSEMNVSTLELGDSALYLCASSLSPGGGLAKETQYFGPGTRLLVL.

The CDR3 nucleotides are TGTGCCAGCAGCTTGGACGGGCCTCAAGAGACCCAGTACTTC. Translation: CASSLDGPQETQYF. The chain has TRBV5-8 and TRBJ2-5; D not certain. Per germline, CDR1 SGHTS and CDR2 YDEGEE. Trimming took off 0 bases at V and 2 bases at J, with 8 bases between the two ends. The CDR3 is 14 residues long.

In this sample, this clone turned up many times. V is TRBV20-1 and J is TRBJ2-7, with D unclear. V shed 3 bases and J shed 3 bases, with 6 bases lying between them. Germline V gene data show CDR1 as DFQATT and CDR2 as SNEGSKA (reference sequence). The CDR3 loop spans 11 amino acids. The DNA of the CDR3 is TGCAGTGCTAGTTCCCGCTACGAGCAGTACTTC. Its protein is CSASSRYEQYF.

The V gene is TRBV4-2, the J gene TRBJ2-4; 16 nucleotides align to TRBD2. Germline lookup yields CDR1 LGHNA and CDR2 YNFKEQ. This CDR3 is 20 amino acids long. Trimming cost V 3 bases and J 4 bases; bases outside gene matches: 12. The CDR3 DNA is TGTGCCAGCAGCCAGGCCCCGGGACTAGCGGGAGGGTCCGAGAAAAACATTCAGTACTTC. The encoded protein is CASSQAPGLAGGSEKNIQYF.

This sequence joins TRBV9 and TRBJ2-7; 8 nucleotides agree with TRBD2. Germline CDR1 and CDR2: SGDLS and YYNGEE. This CDR3 spans 15 amino acids. The J segment lost 3 bases and the V segment lost 4 bases, leaving 9 bases of the junction unmatched. For the CDR3, the DNA is TGTGCCAGCAGCCCCAGTTGGAGCGGGAGCTACGAGCAGTACTTC. Protein: CASSPSWSGSYEQYF.

This clone was counted a few times. V usage is TRBV7-8 and J usage is TRBJ2-1; possible D gene TRBD2, 5 bases. Trimming left V 5 bases short and J 8 bases short, with 13 bases between. The CDR3 sequence is 13 residues long. Germline CDR1 SGHVS, CDR2 FQNEAQ. The CDR3, as DNA: TGTGCCAGCAGCCCGCTGGGGAGATATGAGCAGTTCTTC. Residues: CASSPLGRYEQFF.

This clone has a handful of counts. This rearrangement joins TRBV6-1 to TRBJ2-2; no firm D call. The CDR3 is 12 residues long. The V gene lost 4 bases and the J gene lost 3 bases, with 3 bases spanning the gap. Germline lookup yields CDR1 MNHNS and CDR2 SASEGT. Written as DNA, the CDR3 is TGTGCCAGCAGTGCCTACACCGGGGAGCTGTTTTTT. Amino acid sequence: CASSAYTGELFF.

The chain links TRBV2 to TRBJ2-7; D is undetermined. The CDR3 is 11 amino acids. Trimming took 8 bases from V and 0 from J, leaving 5 bases between them. CDR1 is SNHLY, CDR2 FYNNEI, per germline. The CDR3 here is CASSTSYEQYF. The CDR3, as DNA: TGTGCCAGCTCCACCTCCTACGAGCAGTACTTC.

This chain connects TRBV9 to TRBJ1-4; TRBD1 matches at 8 bases. CDR3 length: 15 residues. The germline gives CDR1 SGDLS, CDR2 YYNGEE. V trimming: 4 bases; J trimming: 4 bases; junction bases outside the gene matches: 6. The CDR3 loop reads CASSPWTGSNEKLFF. The CDR3, as DNA: TGTGCCAGCAGCCCATGGACAGGGAGTAATGAAAAACTGTTTTTT.

The CDR3 DNA follows: TGTGCCAGCAGCGTAGGGGTTTTTGGAACAGATACGCAGTATTTT. Its translation is CASSVGVFGTDTQYF. The rearrangement uses TRBV9 and TRBJ2-3; D is undetermined. The germline gives CDR1 SGDLS, CDR2 YYNGEE. CDR3 size: 15 residues. V shed 0 bases and J shed 3 bases, with 11 bases lying between them.

The chain recombines TRBV7-6 with TRBJ1-5, with 7 bases that match TRBD1. This CDR3 contains 15 residues. With V trimmed by 5 bases and J by 4 bases, 8 bases remained unmatched. The V gene's germline CDR1 is SGHVS and CDR2 FNYEAQ. CDR3 nucleotide sequence: TGTGCCAGCAGCCGGGAAACAGGGGCTAATCAGCCCCAGCATTTT. It encodes CASSRETGANQPQHF. The complete variable domain, with remaining parts taken from reference TRBV7-6 and TRBJ1-5, reads GAGVSQSPRYKVTKRGQDVALRCDPISGHVSLYWYRQALGQGPEFLTYFNYEAQQDKSGLPNDRFSAERPEGSISTLTIQRTEQRDSAMYRCASSRETGANQPQHFGDGTRLSIL.

A remark on this clone: The same CDR3 arises from other DNA sequences in this sample as well. This sequence joins TRBV2 and TRBJ2-2; TRBD2 might be the D (7 bases). Germline assignment: CDR1 SNHLY and CDR2 FYNNEI. V was cut by 6 bases and J by 5 bases, with 19 bases left in between. This CDR3 has 16 amino acids. DNA for the CDR3: TGTGCCAGCAGGAAGGGGGGAGGGCCGGGGACCGGGGAGCTGTTTTTT. Translating gives CASRKGGGPGTGELFF.

The gene calls are TRBV7-2 and TRBJ2-5; 15 bases map to TRBD2. The ends lost 8 bases at V and 4 bases at J; junction bases unmatched: 14. The germline V gene has CDR1 SGHTA and CDR2 FQGNSA. The CDR3 consists of 18 residues. The CDR3 nucleotides read TGTGCCAGCCGCCGCCTTCTAGGACTAGCGGGAGGGGGAGAGACCCAGTACTTC. This gives the protein CASRRLLGLAGGGETQYF.